This T cell receptor beta chain was sequenced in a study of CD8 T cells in ankylosing spondylitis. Overall study findings and caveats: In reactive arthritis synovial fluid and blood, some motif variants had been reported before. Blood from ankylosing spondylitis patients appeared to carry a characteristic roughly 8-variant TCR beta motif. Disease-linked clones bore a CD8+ phenotype, appearing relatively rarely in peripheral blood.

Per the germline V gene, CDR1 is SQVTM and CDR2 is ANQGSEA. CDR3 length: 14 residues. The germline V and J ends were trimmed by 5 bases and 0 bases, with 11 bases remaining between them. As the method for making TCR beta libraries, quantitative 5'-RACE with molecular barcodes was used. Via MiXCR, TCRdb re-called the 5' RACE reads, giving one row per CDR3 protein. The profile shows approximately 250,000 distinct CDR3 sequences, approximately 24% of them singletons. Comments on this clonotype: Antigen specificity is unknown.

The sequence derives from a male donor with ankylosing spondylitis or in good health (not recorded which). Sequencing was performed on blood, either unsorted or a sorted T cell fraction (not recorded which). The chain is built from TRBV29-1 and TRBJ1-5; D unclear. CDR3 protein: CSVSAGYSNQPQHF. CDR3 coding DNA: TGCAGCGTTAGCGCGGGATATAGCAATCAGCCCCAGCATTTT.